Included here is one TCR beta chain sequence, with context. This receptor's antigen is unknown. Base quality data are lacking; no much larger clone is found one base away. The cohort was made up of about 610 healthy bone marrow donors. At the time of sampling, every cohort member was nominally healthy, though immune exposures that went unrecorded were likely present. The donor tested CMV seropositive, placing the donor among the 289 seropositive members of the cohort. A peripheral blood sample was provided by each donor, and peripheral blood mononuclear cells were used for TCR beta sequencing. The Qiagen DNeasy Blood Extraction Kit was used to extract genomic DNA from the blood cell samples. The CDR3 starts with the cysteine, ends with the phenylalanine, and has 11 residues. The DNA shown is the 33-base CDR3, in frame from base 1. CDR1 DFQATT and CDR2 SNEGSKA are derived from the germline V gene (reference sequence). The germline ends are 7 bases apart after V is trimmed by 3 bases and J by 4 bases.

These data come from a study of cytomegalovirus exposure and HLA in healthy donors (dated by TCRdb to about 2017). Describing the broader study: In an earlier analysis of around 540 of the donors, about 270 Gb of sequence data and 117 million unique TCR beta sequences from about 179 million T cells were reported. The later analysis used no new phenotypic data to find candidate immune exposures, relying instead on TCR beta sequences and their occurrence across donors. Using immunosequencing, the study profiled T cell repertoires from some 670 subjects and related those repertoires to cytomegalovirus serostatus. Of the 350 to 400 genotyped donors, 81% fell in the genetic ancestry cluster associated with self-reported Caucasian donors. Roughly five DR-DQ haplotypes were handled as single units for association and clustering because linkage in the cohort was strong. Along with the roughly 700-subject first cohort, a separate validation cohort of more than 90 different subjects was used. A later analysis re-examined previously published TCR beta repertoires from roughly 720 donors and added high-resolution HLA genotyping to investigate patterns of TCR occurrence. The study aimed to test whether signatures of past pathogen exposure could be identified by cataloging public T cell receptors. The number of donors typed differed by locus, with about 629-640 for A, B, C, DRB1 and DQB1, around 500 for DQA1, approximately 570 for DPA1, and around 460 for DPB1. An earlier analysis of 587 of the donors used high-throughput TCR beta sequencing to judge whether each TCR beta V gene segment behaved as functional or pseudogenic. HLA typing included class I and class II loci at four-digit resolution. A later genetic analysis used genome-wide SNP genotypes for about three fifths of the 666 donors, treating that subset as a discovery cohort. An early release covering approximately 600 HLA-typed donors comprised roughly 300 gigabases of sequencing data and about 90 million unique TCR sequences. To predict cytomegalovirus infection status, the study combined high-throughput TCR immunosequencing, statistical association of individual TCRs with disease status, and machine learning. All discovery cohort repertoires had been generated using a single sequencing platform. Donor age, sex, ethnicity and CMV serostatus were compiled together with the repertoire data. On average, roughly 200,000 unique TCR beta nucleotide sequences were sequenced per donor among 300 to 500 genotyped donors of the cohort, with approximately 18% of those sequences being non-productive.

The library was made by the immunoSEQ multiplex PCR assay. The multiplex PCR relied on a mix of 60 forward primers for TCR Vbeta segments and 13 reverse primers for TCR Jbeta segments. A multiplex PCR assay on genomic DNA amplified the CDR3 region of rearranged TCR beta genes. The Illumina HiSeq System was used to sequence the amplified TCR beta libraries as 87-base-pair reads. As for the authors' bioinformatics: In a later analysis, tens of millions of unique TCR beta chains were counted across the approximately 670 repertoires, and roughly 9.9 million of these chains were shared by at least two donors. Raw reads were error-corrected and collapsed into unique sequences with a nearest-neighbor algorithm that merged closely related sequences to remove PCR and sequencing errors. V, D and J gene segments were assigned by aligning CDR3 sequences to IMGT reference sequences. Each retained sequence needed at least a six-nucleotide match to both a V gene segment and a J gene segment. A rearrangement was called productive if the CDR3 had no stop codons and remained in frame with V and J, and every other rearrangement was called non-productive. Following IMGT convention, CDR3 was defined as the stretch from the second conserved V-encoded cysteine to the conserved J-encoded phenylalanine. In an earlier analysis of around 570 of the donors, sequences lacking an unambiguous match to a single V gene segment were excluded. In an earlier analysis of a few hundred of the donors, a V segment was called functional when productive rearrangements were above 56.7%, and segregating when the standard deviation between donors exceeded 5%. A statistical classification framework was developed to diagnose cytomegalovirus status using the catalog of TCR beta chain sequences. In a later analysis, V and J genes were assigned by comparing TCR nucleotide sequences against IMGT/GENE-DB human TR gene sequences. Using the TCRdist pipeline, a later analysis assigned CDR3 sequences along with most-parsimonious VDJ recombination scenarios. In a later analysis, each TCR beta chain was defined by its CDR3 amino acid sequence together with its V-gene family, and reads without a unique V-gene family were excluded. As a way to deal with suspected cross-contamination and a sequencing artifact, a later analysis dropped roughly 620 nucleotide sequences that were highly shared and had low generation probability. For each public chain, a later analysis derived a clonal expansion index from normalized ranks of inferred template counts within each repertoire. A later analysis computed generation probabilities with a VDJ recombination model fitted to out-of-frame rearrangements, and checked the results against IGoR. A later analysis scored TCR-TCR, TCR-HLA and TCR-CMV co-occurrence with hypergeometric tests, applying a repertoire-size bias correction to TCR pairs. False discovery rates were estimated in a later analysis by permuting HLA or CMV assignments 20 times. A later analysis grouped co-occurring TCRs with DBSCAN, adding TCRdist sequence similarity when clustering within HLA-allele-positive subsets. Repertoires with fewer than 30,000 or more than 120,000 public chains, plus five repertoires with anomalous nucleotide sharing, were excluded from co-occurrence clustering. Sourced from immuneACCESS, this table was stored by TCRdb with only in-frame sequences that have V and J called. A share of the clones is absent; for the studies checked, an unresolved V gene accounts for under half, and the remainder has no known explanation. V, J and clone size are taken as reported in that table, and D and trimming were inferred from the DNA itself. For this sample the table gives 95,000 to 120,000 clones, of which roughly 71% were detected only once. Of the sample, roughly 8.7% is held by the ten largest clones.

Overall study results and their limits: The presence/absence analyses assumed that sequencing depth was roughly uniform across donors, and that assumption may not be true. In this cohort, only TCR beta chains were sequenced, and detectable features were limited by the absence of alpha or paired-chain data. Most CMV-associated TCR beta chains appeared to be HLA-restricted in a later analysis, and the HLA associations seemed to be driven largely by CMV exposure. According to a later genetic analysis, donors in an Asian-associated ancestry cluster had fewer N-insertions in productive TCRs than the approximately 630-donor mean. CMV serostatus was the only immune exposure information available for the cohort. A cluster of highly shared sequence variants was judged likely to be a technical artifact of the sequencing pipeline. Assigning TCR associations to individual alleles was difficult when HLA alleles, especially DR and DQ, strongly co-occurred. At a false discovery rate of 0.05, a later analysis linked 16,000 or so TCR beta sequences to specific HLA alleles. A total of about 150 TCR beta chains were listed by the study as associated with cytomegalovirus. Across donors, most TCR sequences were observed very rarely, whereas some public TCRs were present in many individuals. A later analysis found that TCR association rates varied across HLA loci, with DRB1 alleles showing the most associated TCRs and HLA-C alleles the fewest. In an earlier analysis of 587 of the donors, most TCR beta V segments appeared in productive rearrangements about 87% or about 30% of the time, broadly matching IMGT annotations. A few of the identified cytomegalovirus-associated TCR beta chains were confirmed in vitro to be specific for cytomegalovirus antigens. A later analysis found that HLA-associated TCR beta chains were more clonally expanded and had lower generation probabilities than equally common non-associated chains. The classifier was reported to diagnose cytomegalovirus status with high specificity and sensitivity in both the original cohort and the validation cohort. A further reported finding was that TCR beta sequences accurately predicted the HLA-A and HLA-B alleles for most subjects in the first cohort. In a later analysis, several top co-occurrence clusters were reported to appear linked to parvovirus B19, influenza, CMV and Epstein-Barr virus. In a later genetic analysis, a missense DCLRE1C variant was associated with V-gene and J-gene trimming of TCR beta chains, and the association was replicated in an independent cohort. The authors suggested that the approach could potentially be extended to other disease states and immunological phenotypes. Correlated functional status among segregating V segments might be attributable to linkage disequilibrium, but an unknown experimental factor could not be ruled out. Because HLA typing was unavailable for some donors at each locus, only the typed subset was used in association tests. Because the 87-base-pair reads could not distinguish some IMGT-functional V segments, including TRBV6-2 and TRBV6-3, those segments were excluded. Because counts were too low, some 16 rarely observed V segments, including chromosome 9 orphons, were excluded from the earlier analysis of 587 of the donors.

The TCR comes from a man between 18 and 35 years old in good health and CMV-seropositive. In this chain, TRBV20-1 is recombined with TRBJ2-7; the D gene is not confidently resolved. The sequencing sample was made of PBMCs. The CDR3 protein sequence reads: CSASADYEQYF. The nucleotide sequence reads TGCAGTGCTAGCGCGGATTACGAGCAGTACTTC.